The 20 T cell receptor beta chains reported below all come from one sample, sequenced in a study of T cell responses to AZD1222 COVID-19 vaccine (TCRdb year 2021). This specimen's time point label, per the study, means: baseline before first vaccination. Libraries came from the immunoSEQ multiplex PCR assay. Held by TCRdb, this immuneACCESS table contains in-frame sequences only and omits some clones. Under half of the omission traces to an unresolved V gene where checked; the cause of the rest is unknown. The sample table lists more than 100,000 clones, about 88% of them with a count of one. The ten largest clones represent 7.6% of the sample. Sequenced material: peripheral blood, taken on day 0 of AZD1222 vaccination. The receptors derive from an adult in good health.

The rearrangement uses TRBV27 and TRBJ2-7, with D possibly matching TRBD1 (5 bases). The CDR3 is 15 amino acids. The V end was cut by 5 bases, the J end by 7 bases, with 21 bases between. Per the germline V gene, CDR1 is MNHEY and CDR2 is SMNVEV (reference sequence). CDR3 in amino acids: CASSPTTVSTMEQYF. DNA for the CDR3: TGTGCCAGCAGTCCGACGACAGTTAGTACGATGGAGCAGTACTTC.

The chain joins TRBV7-8 to TRBJ1-2; D is ambiguous. The CDR3 contains 15 residues. V gave up 1 base and J gave up 2 bases, with 11 bases separating them. From germline, CDR1 is SGHVS and CDR2 FQNEAQ. The CDR3 reads CASSLVAGWNYGYTF. The DNA for the CDR3 is TGTGCCAGCAGCTTAGTCGCGGGGTGGAACTATGGCTACACCTTC. Drawing the rest from reference TRBV7-8 and TRBJ1-2, the complete variable domain is GAGVSQSPRYKVAKRGQDVALRCDPISGHVSLFWYQQALGQGPEFLTYFQNEAQLDKSGLPSDRFFAERPEGSVSTLKIQRTQQEDSAVYLCASSLVAGWNYGYTFGSGTRLTVV.

This chain links TRBV27 with TRBJ1-4; 9 bases are shared with TRBD1. CDR1 is MNHEY, CDR2 SMNVEV, per germline (reference sequence). V was clipped by 3 bases and J by 6 bases; unmatched bases: 5. The CDR3 covers 15 residues. As DNA, the CDR3 is TGTGCCAGCAGTTTTCGGACAGGGGCGTATGAAAAACTGTTTTTT. Translating it yields CASSFRTGAYEKLFF.

This chain connects TRBV18 to TRBJ2-7; TRBD2 is a possible D gene (5 bases). Germline V gene sequence: CDR1 KGHSH, CDR2 LQKENI. V was clipped by 3 bases and J by 5 bases, with 11 bases between them. The CDR3 covers 13 residues. CDR3 DNA sequence: TGTGCCAGCTCACCTCGAGAGGGTAACGAGCAGTACTTC. As protein: CASSPREGNEQYF.

The V gene is TRBV20-1, the J gene TRBJ2-4, with TRBD1 identical over 8 bases. V trimming: 3 bases; J trimming: 6 bases; junction bases outside the gene matches: 7. This CDR3 has 14 residues. CDR1 and CDR2 (germline): DFQATT, SNEGSKA (reference sequence). The CDR3: CSASHRGAANIQYF. CDR3 nucleotide sequence: TGCAGTGCTAGTCACAGGGGGGCGGCAAACATTCAGTACTTC.

This chain connects TRBV7-2 to TRBJ2-5; D ambiguous. V lost 3 bases to trimming and J lost 6 bases, with 11 bases between them. Germline CDR1 SGHTA, CDR2 FQGNSA. This CDR3 has 13 residues. The CDR3: CASSFQVQQTQYF. CDR3 nucleotides: TGTGCCAGCAGCTTTCAGGTTCAGCAGACCCAGTACTTC.

This sequence joins TRBV25-1 and TRBJ1-5, with 8 bases identical to TRBD1. The CDR3 consists of 14 residues. The junction had 3 bases not matched to a gene; V was cut back by 1 base and J by 7 bases. Germline V lookup: CDR1 MGHDK, CDR2 SYGVNS. The CDR3 nucleotides read TGTGCCAGCAGTGAATTAAACAGGGGGCAGCCCCAGCATTTT. Amino acid sequence: CASSELNRGQPQHF.

The J gene is TRBJ1-2, the V gene TRBV9, with a weak D call TRBD1 (6 bases). The CDR3 runs to 14 residues. Germline CDR1 reads SGDLS; CDR2 reads YYNGEE. V was clipped by 4 bases and J by 2 bases, with 12 bases between them. CDR3 DNA sequence: TGTGCCAGCAGCACCAACACAGGGAACTATGGCTACACCTTC. It codes for CASSTNTGNYGYTF.

This clone was seen just once. The V and J genes are TRBV25-1 and TRBJ1-6, with TRBD1 as a possible D gene (5 bases). Germline CDR1 MGHDK, CDR2 SYGVNS. The germline V and J ends were trimmed by 1 base and 7 bases, with 17 bases remaining between them. The CDR3 contains 17 residues. CDR3 sequence: CASSELGLGSMNSPLHF. DNA of the CDR3: TGTGCCAGCAGTGAATTGGGGCTGGGCAGTATGAATTCACCCCTCCACTTT.

This rearrangement joins TRBV12-3 or TRBV12-4 to TRBJ1-4, with 7 bases matching TRBD1. This CDR3 region has 13 residues. Losses at the gene ends were 6 bases for V and 6 bases for J; bases not matched to a gene: 4. The CDR3 sequence is CASRRDSYEKLFF. The CDR3 DNA is TGTGCCAGCAGGCGGGACAGCTATGAAAAACTGTTTTTT.

V gene TRBV10-1 combines with J gene TRBJ2-7; the match to TRBD2 covers 14 bases. Looked up from germline, CDR1 is WNHNN and CDR2 is SYGVQD (reference sequence). The CDR3 has 17 amino acids. Germline trimming cut 6 bases from V and 5 bases from J; bases unmatched to any gene: 12. In DNA form, the CDR3 reads TGCGCCAGCAGCCCCGGACTAGCGGGGGGCCATGGACACGAGCAGTACTTC. It yields the protein CASSPGLAGGHGHEQYF.

This clone appeared a few times. The rearrangement uses TRBV30 and TRBJ1-6; a weak D match, TRBD1 (5 bases). The CDR3 spans 14 residues. Trimming shortened V by 0 bases and J by 9 bases, and 12 bases separated the two germline ends. Germline CDR1 and CDR2: GTSNPN and SVGIG (reference sequence). CDR3: CAWSVPGGSSPLHF. CDR3 DNA: TGTGCCTGGAGTGTACCTGGGGGGTCTTCACCCCTCCACTTT. The variable domain in full, with the rest retrieved from reference TRBV30 and TRBJ1-6, is SQTIHQWPATLVQPVGSPLSLECTVEGTSNPNLYWYRQAAGRGLQLLFYSVGIGQISSEVPQNLSASRPQDRQFILSSKKLLLSDSGFYLCAWSVPGGSSPLHFGNGTRLTVT.

The V gene is TRBV30, the J gene TRBJ1-5; possibly TRBD1 for D (6 bases). CDR3 size: 14 residues. Trimming took off 2 bases at V and 5 bases at J, with 13 bases between the two ends. CDR1 is GTSNPN, CDR2 SVGIG, per germline (reference sequence). The chain's CDR3 is CAWSPPTGHQPQHF. CDR3 DNA: TGTGCCTGGAGTCCCCCCACAGGGCATCAGCCCCAGCATTTT. The full variable domain, completed using reference TRBV30 and TRBJ1-5, is SQTIHQWPATLVQPVGSPLSLECTVEGTSNPNLYWYRQAAGRGLQLLFYSVGIGQISSEVPQNLSASRPQDRQFILSSKKLLLSDSGFYLCAWSPPTGHQPQHFGDGTRLSIL.

This clone occurred once. The rearrangement links TRBV6-5 to TRBJ2-7; tentatively, D is TRBD2 (6 bases). Germline V lookup: CDR1 MNHEY, CDR2 SVGAGI. The CDR3 spans 15 residues. V dropped 1 base and J dropped 3 bases, with 13 bases sitting between them. The DNA for the CDR3 is TGTGCCAGCAGTTACTTTTTGGGACTTGTCTACGAGCAGTACTTC. Amino acid sequence: CASSYFLGLVYEQYF.

The V gene is TRBV3-1 (or the pseudogene TRBV3-2), the J gene TRBJ2-1; 10 nucleotides line up with TRBD1. The CDR3 spans 19 residues. The ends lost 3 bases at V and 1 base at J; junction bases unmatched: 12. Germline V CDR1 and CDR2: LGHDT, YNNKEL (reference sequence). CDR3 in amino acids: CASSHLRGGQGSSYNEQFF. CDR3 sequence (DNA): TGTGCCAGCAGCCACCTAAGGGGGGGACAGGGGTCTTCCTACAATGAGCAGTTCTTC.

This chain joins TRBV10-3 and TRBJ2-7, with D possibly being TRBD1 (6 bases). Deletions cut 2 bases from V and 4 bases from J, with 18 bases between. Germline values: CDR1 ENHRY, CDR2 SYGVKD. The CDR3 runs to 16 residues. CDR3 in DNA: TGTGCCATCAGTGAGCCGACCCAGGGGTCGGGGTACGAGCAGTACTTC. This sequence encodes CAISEPTQGSGYEQYF.

The J gene is TRBJ1-1, the V gene TRBV6-5, with unresolved D. V was trimmed by 7 bases and J by 7 bases, leaving 19 bases between them. The CDR3 runs 14 residues. From germline, CDR1 is MNHEY and CDR2 SVGAGI. CDR3 coding DNA: TGTGCCAGCACCGTATACTATGGTCGGGATGAAGCTTTCTTT. As protein: CASTVYYGRDEAFF.

The rearrangement joins TRBV27 to TRBJ1-2; 9 bases line up with TRBD1. CDR1 is MNHEY, CDR2 SMNVEV, per germline (reference sequence). There are 15 residues in the CDR3. V lost 2 bases, J lost 6 bases, and 7 bases stayed unmatched. The CDR3 nucleotides read TGTGCCAGCAGTTTAGTTGACAGGGGGTTTAATGGCTACACCTTC. Protein product: CASSLVDRGFNGYTF.

The chain has TRBV6-4 and TRBJ1-1; D gene uncertain. The germline CDR1 and CDR2 sequences are MRHNA and SNTAGT. Trimming took off 2 bases at V and 0 bases at J, with 19 bases between the two ends. The CDR3 has 18 residues. CDR3 DNA sequence: TGTGCCAGCAGTGACGGGGATGCAGTGGGCCAGGTGAACACTGAAGCTTTCTTT. Protein sequence: CASSDGDAVGQVNTEAFF.

J is TRBJ1-2 and V is TRBV6-5; the match to TRBD1 covers 8 bases. The CDR3 totals 15 residues. The J segment lost 2 bases and the V segment lost 5 bases, leaving 7 bases of the junction unmatched. Germline V CDR1 and CDR2: MNHEY, SVGAGI. The CDR3 loop reads CASSPGTGLNYGYTF. The CDR3 DNA follows: TGTGCCAGCAGTCCCGGGACAGGATTAAACTATGGCTACACCTTC.